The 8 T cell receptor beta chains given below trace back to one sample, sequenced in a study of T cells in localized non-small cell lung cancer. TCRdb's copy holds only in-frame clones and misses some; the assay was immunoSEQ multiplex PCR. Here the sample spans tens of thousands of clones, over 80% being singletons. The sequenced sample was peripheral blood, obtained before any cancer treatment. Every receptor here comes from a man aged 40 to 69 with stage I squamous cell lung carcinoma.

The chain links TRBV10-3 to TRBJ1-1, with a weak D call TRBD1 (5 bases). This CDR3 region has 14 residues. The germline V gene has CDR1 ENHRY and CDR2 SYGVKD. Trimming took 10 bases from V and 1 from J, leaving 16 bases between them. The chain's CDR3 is CATWGYESNTEAFF. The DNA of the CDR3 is TGTGCCACCTGGGGGTATGAGTCGAACACTGAAGCTTTCTTT.

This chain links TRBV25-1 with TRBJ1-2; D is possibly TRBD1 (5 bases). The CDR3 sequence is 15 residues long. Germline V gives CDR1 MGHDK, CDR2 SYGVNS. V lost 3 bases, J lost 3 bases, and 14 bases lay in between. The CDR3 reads CASSDPGRADYGYTF. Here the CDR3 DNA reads TGTGCCAGCAGTGATCCGGGACGGGCGGACTATGGCTACACCTTC.

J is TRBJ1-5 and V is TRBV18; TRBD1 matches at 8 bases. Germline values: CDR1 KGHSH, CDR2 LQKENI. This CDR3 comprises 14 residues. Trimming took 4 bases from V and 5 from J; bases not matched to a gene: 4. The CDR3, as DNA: TGTGCCAGCTCACAGGGACAGGACTATCAGCCCCAGCATTTT. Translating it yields CASSQGQDYQPQHF.

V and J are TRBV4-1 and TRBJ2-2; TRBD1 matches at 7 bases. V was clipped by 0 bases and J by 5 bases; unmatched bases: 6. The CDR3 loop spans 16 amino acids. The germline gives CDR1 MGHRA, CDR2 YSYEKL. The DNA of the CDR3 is TGCGCCAGCAGCCAAGATAGAGAGGGGGCGACCGGGGAGCTGTTTTTT. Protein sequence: CASSQDREGATGELFF.

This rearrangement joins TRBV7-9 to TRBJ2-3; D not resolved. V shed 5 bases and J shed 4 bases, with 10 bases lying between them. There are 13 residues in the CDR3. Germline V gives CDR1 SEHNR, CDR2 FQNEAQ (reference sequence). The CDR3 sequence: CASSPDAPDTQYF. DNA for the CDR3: TGTGCCAGCAGCCCGGACGCCCCAGATACGCAGTATTTT.

Written as DNA, the CDR3 is TGCGCCAGCAGCCCCCGACAGGGGATCTACAATGAGCAGTTCTTC. Encoded protein: CASSPRQGIYNEQFF. The V call is TRBV10-1, the J call TRBJ2-1, with 8 nucleotides matching TRBD1. The germline gives CDR1 WNHNN, CDR2 SYGVQD (reference sequence). The V gene end was trimmed by 6 bases and the J gene end by 3 bases; junction bases not matched to a gene: 7. CDR3 size: 15 residues.

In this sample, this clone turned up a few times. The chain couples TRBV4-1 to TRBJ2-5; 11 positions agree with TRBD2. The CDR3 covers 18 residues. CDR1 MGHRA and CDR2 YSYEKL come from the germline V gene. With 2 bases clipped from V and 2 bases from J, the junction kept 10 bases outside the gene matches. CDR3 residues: CASSQLTSGGSGQETQYF. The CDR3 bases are TGCGCCAGCAGCCAACTTACTAGCGGGGGCTCGGGGCAAGAGACCCAGTACTTC.

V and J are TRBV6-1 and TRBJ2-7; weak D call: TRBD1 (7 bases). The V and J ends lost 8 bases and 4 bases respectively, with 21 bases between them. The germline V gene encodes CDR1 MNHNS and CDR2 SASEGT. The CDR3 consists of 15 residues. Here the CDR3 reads CASLEGGQGEYEQYF. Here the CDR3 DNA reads TGTGCCAGCTTAGAAGGAGGGCAGGGGGAATACGAGCAGTACTTC.